The 18 T cell receptor beta chains in this list originate from one sample, sequenced in a study of blood T cell repertoires in COVID-19. TCRdb's copy holds only in-frame clones and misses some; the assay was immunoSEQ multiplex PCR. The sample records about 130,000 clones, around 80% being singletons. Sequencing was performed on peripheral blood. The receptors come from a woman aged 55-69 years with acute or convalescent COVID-19.

V gene TRBV30 combines with J gene TRBJ2-7; TRBD1 matches 11 bases. Germline V CDR1 and CDR2: GTSNPN, SVGIG (reference sequence). The ends lost 3 bases at V and 9 bases at J; junction bases unmatched: 4. The CDR3 has 12 amino acids. The DNA of the CDR3 is TGTGCCTGGAGGGACAGGGGGCCACGGCAGTACTTC. This encodes CAWRDRGPRQYF.

CDR3 sequence reads: CASSTGGNTEAFF. Written as DNA, the CDR3 is TGTGCCAGCAGCACGGGGGGCAACACTGAAGCTTTCTTT. This chain uses TRBV7-9 with TRBJ1-1, with D possibly matching TRBD1 (6 bases). Germline V CDR1 and CDR2: SEHNR, FQNEAQ (reference sequence). This CDR3 is 13 amino acids long. V was shortened by 5 bases and J by 2 bases, with 9 bases between the two germline ends. The full variable domain, with the rest looked up from reference TRBV7-9 and TRBJ1-1, is DTGVSQNPRHKITKRGQNVTFRCDPISEHNRLYWYRQTLGQGPEFLTYFQNEAQLEKSRLLSDRFSAERPKGSFSTLEIQRTEQGDSAMYLCASSTGGNTEAFFGQGTRLTVV.

V usage is TRBV19 and J usage is TRBJ1-2; D remains unclear. This CDR3 region has 17 residues. Trimming stripped 1 base from V and 3 bases from J, with 18 bases between. Germline V gene sequence: CDR1 LNHDA, CDR2 SQIVND (reference sequence). CDR3 sequence: CASSIVGGRSEDYGYTF. CDR3 bases: TGTGCCAGTAGTATAGTTGGAGGGCGGTCGGAGGACTATGGCTACACCTTC.

The chain combines TRBV4-1 with TRBJ1-2; TRBD1 might be the D (5 bases). The V end was cut by 1 base, the J end by 3 bases, with 15 bases between. The length of the CDR3 is 16 residues. Per germline, CDR1 MGHRA and CDR2 YSYEKL. The CDR3, as DNA: TGCGCCAGCAGCCAAGCTGGGGCGGGGAAGGACTATGGCTACACCTTC. Encoded protein: CASSQAGAGKDYGYTF.

J is TRBJ1-1 and V is TRBV29-1; 7 positions agree with TRBD1. Germline CDR1 SQVTM, CDR2 ANQGSEA. The trim removed 8 bases at V and 8 bases at J, leaving 8 bases unmatched. The CDR3 has 11 residues. The CDR3 DNA follows: TGCAGCACTCGACAGGGAAACGAAGCTTTCTTT. Translated, it gives CSTRQGNEAFF.

The chain is built from TRBV7-3 and TRBJ1-2; D remains ambiguous. Germline V lookup: CDR1 SGHTA, CDR2 FQGTGA. The length of the CDR3 is 12 residues. V gave up 5 bases and J gave up 7 bases, with 11 bases separating them. The CDR3 sequence: CASSPDRGGYTF. The DNA for the CDR3 is TGTGCCAGCAGCCCGGACCGGGGTGGCTACACCTTC.

This rearrangement joins TRBV5-6 to TRBJ1-2; D perhaps matches TRBD1 (5 bases). Germline V lookup: CDR1 SGHDT, CDR2 YYEEEE. The V end lost 0 bases, the J end lost 8 bases, and 5 bases lay between the germline ends. The CDR3 loop spans 11 amino acids. The CDR3 DNA reads as TGTGCCAGCAGCTTGGGACAGGGCTACACCTTC. It is translated as CASSLGQGYTF. The complete variable domain, with remaining parts taken from reference TRBV5-6 and TRBJ1-2, reads DAGVTQSPTHLIKTRGQQVTLRCSPKSGHDTVSWYQQALGQGPQFIFQYYEEEERQRGNFPDRFSGHQFPNYSSELNVNALLLGDSALYLCASSLGQGYTFGSGTRLTVV.

V is TRBV6-6 and J is TRBJ2-3; TRBD2 matches at 9 bases. The CDR3 spans 15 residues. J lost 4 bases, V lost 6 bases, and 8 bases had no gene match. Germline CDR1 MNHNY, CDR2 SVGAGI (reference sequence). The CDR3 nucleotides read TGTGCCAGCAGATCATATAGCGGGGGACCAGATACGCAGTATTTT. Its protein product is CASRSYSGGPDTQYF.

The chain couples TRBV14 to TRBJ2-1, with 7 bases aligning to TRBD1. The CDR3 spans 14 residues. With 3 bases clipped from V and 10 bases from J, the junction kept 9 bases outside the gene matches. The germline V gene encodes CDR1 SGHDN and CDR2 FVKESK. CDR3 loop: CASSHGTVQREQFF. The CDR3 DNA follows: TGTGCCAGCAGCCACGGGACAGTTCAACGCGAGCAGTTCTTC.

The chain links TRBV5-1 to TRBJ1-4; D may be TRBD1 (5 bases). V gave up 1 base and J gave up 5 bases, with 18 bases separating them. The CDR3 is 17 amino acids. Germline CDR1 is SGHRS and CDR2 is YFSETQ. The CDR3 DNA is TGCGCCAGCAGCTTGAAGCCCGAACAGGAACGAAATGAAAAACTGTTTTTT. Protein: CASSLKPEQERNEKLFF.

V and J are TRBV4-1 and TRBJ1-5, with TRBD1 identical over 7 bases. Germline CDR1 reads MGHRA; CDR2 reads YSYEKL. V lost 2 bases, J lost 2 bases, and 3 bases stayed unmatched. CDR3 length equals 15 residues. As DNA, the CDR3 is TGCGCCAGCAGCCAATACAGGGGAGGCAATCAGCCCCAGCATTTT. Translated: CASSQYRGGNQPQHF.

V usage is TRBV30 and J usage is TRBJ1-2; 9 bases agree with TRBD1. Germline CDR1 is GTSNPN and CDR2 is SVGIG (reference sequence). There are 14 residues in the CDR3. V was clipped by 0 bases and J by 6 bases; unmatched bases: 5. The CDR3 here is CAWSVQGQGHGYTF. The CDR3 coding sequence is TGTGCCTGGAGTGTACAGGGACAGGGACATGGCTACACCTTC.

The CDR3 DNA reads TGTGCCAGCAGTTCCTCAGTAGGGGGACAGGAATCACCCCTCCACTTT. This encodes CASSSSVGGQESPLHF. This rearrangement joins TRBV27 to TRBJ1-6; 8 nucleotides agree with TRBD1. This CDR3 is built from 16 residues. From germline, CDR1 is MNHEY and CDR2 SMNVEV (reference sequence). V was pared by 4 bases and J by 10 bases, with 12 bases of the junction left unmatched.

The rearrangement joins TRBV19 to TRBJ1-5; no clear D gene. The CDR3 is 14 amino acids. The germline V and J ends were trimmed by 6 bases and 3 bases, with 12 bases remaining between them. Per germline, CDR1 LNHDA and CDR2 SQIVND (reference sequence). Written as DNA, the CDR3 is TGTGCCAGTAGGAGGGAGGGTAACAATCAGCCCCAGCATTTT. As protein: CASRREGNNQPQHF. Full variable domain (outside the CDR3, taken from reference TRBV19 and TRBJ1-5): DGGITQSPKYLFRKEGQNVTLSCEQNLNHDAMYWYRQDPGQGLRLIYYSQIVNDFQKGDIAEGYSVSREKKESFPLTVTSAQKNPTAFYLCASRREGNNQPQHFGDGTRLSIL.

The chain uses TRBV19 and TRBJ2-7; 7 bases are a match to TRBD1. Per the germline V gene, CDR1 is LNHDA and CDR2 is SQIVND (reference sequence). The CDR3 loop spans 15 amino acids. V was clipped by 3 bases and J by 3 bases; unmatched bases: 8. The CDR3 nucleotides are TGTGCCAGTAGTATTCCGGGACAGTCCTTCTACGAGCAGTACTTC. This codes for CASSIPGQSFYEQYF. The full variable domain, its missing parts supplied by reference TRBV19 and TRBJ2-7, is DGGITQSPKYLFRKEGQNVTLSCEQNLNHDAMYWYRQDPGQGLRLIYYSQIVNDFQKGDIAEGYSVSREKKESFPLTVTSAQKNPTAFYLCASSIPGQSFYEQYFGPGTRLTVT.

The rearrangement joins TRBV19 to TRBJ2-3; the match to TRBD1 covers 7 bases. The length of the CDR3 is 16 residues. Germline CDR1 and CDR2: LNHDA and SQIVND (reference sequence). Trimming took 0 bases from V and 6 from J; bases not matched to a gene: 9. DNA for the CDR3: TGTGCCAGTAGTATAGACTCGACAGGGTCGTGGGATACGCAGTATTTT. Translating gives CASSIDSTGSWDTQYF.

This chain connects TRBV19 to TRBJ1-6, with D maybe TRBD1 (6 bases). This CDR3 has 18 residues. CDR1 and CDR2 from the germline V gene are LNHDA and SQIVND (reference sequence). Trimming removed 8 bases at V and 1 base at J, with 21 bases between. CDR3 protein: CASSRQTGSGSYNSPLHF. The DNA of the CDR3 is TGTGCCAGTTCACGACAGACAGGTTCTGGGTCCTATAATTCACCCCTCCACTTT.

This clone showed up just a few times. The chain joins TRBV7-3 to TRBJ1-1; a possible D gene is TRBD1 (6 bases). CDR1 SGHTA and CDR2 FQGTGA come from the germline V gene. Trimming took off 0 bases at V and 12 bases at J, with 14 bases between the two ends. CDR3 length: 13 amino acids. This chain's CDR3 is CASSLTPGQQTFF. The CDR3 DNA is TGTGCCAGCAGCTTAACCCCTGGACAGCAAACTTTCTTT.